These 21 T cell receptor beta chains were sequenced from one sample in a study of cytomegalovirus exposure and HLA in healthy donors. 60 Vbeta and 13 Jbeta primers were used in PCR. Repertoires were generated with immunoSEQ multiplex PCR, while TCRdb's copy carries only in-frame clones and drops some. The sample holds 150,000 to 200,000 clones, around 80% seen once. The material sequenced was PBMCs. These receptors came from a man aged 18 to 29 in good health and CMV-seropositive.

The genes are TRBV25-1 and TRBJ1-4, with D perhaps TRBD1 (5 bases). The V gene lost 0 bases and the J gene lost 7 bases, with 12 bases spanning the gap. Germline loops: CDR1 MGHDK, CDR2 SYGVNS. This CDR3 contains 15 residues. CDR3 region: CASSEYFDRGEKLFF. DNA for the CDR3: TGTGCCAGCAGTGAATATTTTGATAGGGGTGAAAAACTGTTTTTT.

This clone was recorded a few times. The gene calls are TRBV30 and TRBJ2-3, with 8 bases matching TRBD2. J lost 0 bases, V lost 7 bases, and 6 bases had no gene match. Looked up from germline, CDR1 is GTSNPN and CDR2 is SVGIG (reference sequence). The length of the CDR3 is 14 residues. The CDR3 spells CASDSGTSTDTQYF. The CDR3 nucleotides are TGTGCCTCTGATAGCGGGACTAGCACAGATACGCAGTATTTT.

The chain combines TRBV15 with TRBJ1-1; 10 nucleotides align to TRBD1. The germline V gene has CDR1 LNHNV and CDR2 YYDKDF (reference sequence). This CDR3 has 14 amino acids. The J segment lost 4 bases and the V segment lost 3 bases, leaving 2 bases of the junction unmatched. CDR3 sequence: CATSRRTGGTEAFF. In DNA, the CDR3 is TGTGCCACCAGCAGGAGGACAGGGGGCACTGAAGCTTTCTTT.

The rearrangement joins TRBV27 to TRBJ1-1, with TRBD1 matching 11 bases. The germline V gene has CDR1 MNHEY and CDR2 SMNVEV (reference sequence). This CDR3 has 16 amino acids. V lost 4 bases, J lost 2 bases, and 6 bases stayed unmatched. The CDR3 loop is CASSSWTGGVNTEAFF. The CDR3 nucleotides are TGTGCCAGCAGTTCCTGGACAGGGGGCGTCAACACTGAAGCTTTCTTT.

The V call is TRBV2, the J call TRBJ2-7, with D uncertain. V lost 5 bases and J lost 0, with 11 bases in between. There are 14 residues in the CDR3. In germline, CDR1 is SNHLY, CDR2 FYNNEI. CDR3 residues: CASSQSEISYEQYF. The CDR3 coding sequence is TGTGCCAGCAGTCAGTCAGAAATCTCCTACGAGCAGTACTTC.

The gene calls are TRBV5-6 and TRBJ2-2; weak D call: TRBD1 (6 bases). Trimming pared 3 bases from V and 2 bases from J, leaving 14 bases between. The CDR3 is made up of 16 amino acids. CDR1 and CDR2 from the germline V gene are SGHDT and YYEEEE. The CDR3 DNA reads as TGTGCCAGCAGCTATGCGGACGGGACAAACACCGGGGAGCTGTTTTTT. Protein sequence: CASSYADGTNTGELFF. Full variable domain (missing parts from reference TRBV5-6 and TRBJ2-2): DAGVTQSPTHLIKTRGQQVTLRCSPKSGHDTVSWYQQALGQGPQFIFQYYEEEERQRGNFPDRFSGHQFPNYSSELNVNALLLGDSALYLCASSYADGTNTGELFFGEGSRLTVL.

This chain connects TRBV19 to TRBJ1-5; 8 bases line up with TRBD1. This CDR3 is built from 13 residues. Germline CDR1 and CDR2: LNHDA and SQIVND (reference sequence). V shed 5 bases and J 7 bases; nucleotides not matched to a gene: 4. CDR3 in DNA: TGTGCCAGTAGTCAGCAGGGGGCACAGCCCCAGCATTTT. Protein: CASSQQGAQPQHF.

The V and J genes are TRBV5-1 and TRBJ1-1, with D uncertain. CDR3 length: 15 amino acids. The V and J ends lost 0 bases and 1 base respectively, with 10 bases between them. The germline V gene encodes CDR1 SGHRS and CDR2 YFSETQ. CDR3 coding DNA: TGCGCCAGCAGCTTGGAGAGGCGCCGGAACACTGAAGCTTTCTTT. Translated, it gives CASSLERRRNTEAFF. The full variable domain, with the rest looked up from reference TRBV5-1 and TRBJ1-1, is KAGVTQTPRYLIKTRGQQVTLSCSPISGHRSVSWYQQTPGQGLQFLFEYFSETQRNKGNFPGRFSGRQFSNSRSEMNVSTLELGDSALYLCASSLERRRNTEAFFGQGTRLTVV.

This clone was recorded a few times. The rearrangement links TRBV15 to TRBJ2-2; D gene unclear. Trimming cost V 3 bases and J 3 bases, with 11 bases left between them. Germline CDR1 and CDR2: LNHNV and YYDKDF (reference sequence). There are 15 residues in the CDR3. The CDR3 DNA reads as TGTGCCACCAGCAGCCGTGACAAGGACACCGGGGAGCTGTTTTTT. It codes for CATSSRDKDTGELFF.

The V gene is TRBV4-1, the J gene TRBJ1-5; D unresolved. The germline CDR1 and CDR2 sequences are MGHRA and YSYEKL. The CDR3 length is 15 residues. Trimming left V 0 bases short and J 4 bases short, with 10 bases between. The DNA of the CDR3 is TGCGCCAGCAGCCAAGATCCAACGGTAAATCAGCCCCAGCATTTT. Protein product: CASSQDPTVNQPQHF.

The chain combines TRBV21-1 with TRBJ2-7; the tabulated D call, TRBD1, remains unverified against the DNA. TRBV21-1 is reported as a pseudogene. The CDR3 is 17 amino acids. The CDR3 protein is CASSKAGRGQGNYEQYF. As DNA, the CDR3 is TGTGCCAGCAGCAAAGCGGGACGGGGACAGGGGAACTACGAGCAGTACTTC.

This clone was seen a few times. The rearrangement joins TRBV2 to TRBJ1-2; the match to TRBD1 covers 7 bases. The CDR3 loop spans 16 amino acids. The V gene's germline CDR1 is SNHLY and CDR2 FYNNEI. Germline trimming cut 1 base from V and 4 bases from J; bases unmatched to any gene: 9. This CDR3 reads CASSEGGGRGAYGYTF. The CDR3 DNA follows: TGTGCCAGCAGTGAAGGTGGCGGCAGGGGGGCCTATGGCTACACCTTC.

The rearrangement joins TRBV29-1 to TRBJ1-2; 10 bases align to TRBD1. This CDR3 has 12 amino acids. With V trimmed by 1 base and J by 7 bases, 0 bases remained unmatched. CDR1 and CDR2 (germline): SQVTM, ANQGSEA. CDR3 sequence reads: CSVEGTGGGYTF. CDR3 sequence (DNA): TGCAGCGTTGAAGGGACAGGGGGTGGCTACACCTTC.

The chain uses TRBV19 and TRBJ2-1, with D perhaps TRBD1 (5 bases). Trimming left V 2 bases short and J 14 bases short, with 13 bases between. This CDR3 comprises 12 residues. Per the germline V gene, CDR1 is LNHDA and CDR2 is SQIVND (reference sequence). The CDR3 DNA is TGTGCCAGTAGTATACAGGGTGTGGACAAGTTCTTC. As protein: CASSIQGVDKFF.

This chain links TRBV29-1 with TRBJ2-5; D might be TRBD2 (5 bases). This CDR3 comprises 13 residues. The germline V gene encodes CDR1 SQVTM and CDR2 ANQGSEA. V lost 6 bases and J lost 2, with 13 bases in between. In DNA, the CDR3 is TGCAGCGTGATGACTAATTATCAAGAGACCCAGTACTTC. Amino acid sequence: CSVMTNYQETQYF.

V and J are TRBV15 and TRBJ2-1; TRBD1 is a possible D gene (6 bases). V was shortened by 8 bases and J by 6 bases, with 14 bases between the two germline ends. The CDR3 sequence is 13 residues long. The germline V gene encodes CDR1 LNHNV and CDR2 YYDKDF (reference sequence). CDR3 residues: CATGNRVGNEQFF. CDR3 DNA sequence: TGTGCCACCGGGAACAGGGTGGGCAATGAGCAGTTCTTC.

This clone was seen a handful of times. The chain employs TRBV7-6 and TRBJ2-5, with D possibly TRBD2 on 7 matching bases. This CDR3 has 15 residues. Germline assignment: CDR1 SGHVS and CDR2 FNYEAQ. The germline V and J ends were trimmed by 5 bases and 3 bases, with 16 bases remaining between them. Here the CDR3 reads CASSLGGLSEETQYF. In DNA, the CDR3 is TGTGCCAGCAGCCTAGGGGGACTATCGGAAGAGACCCAGTACTTC.

This clone has more than one count but fewer than ten. This chain joins TRBV2 and TRBJ2-5; 9 bases align to TRBD1. CDR3 length: 16 amino acids. Germline V gene lookup returns CDR1 SNHLY and CDR2 FYNNEI. Germline trimming cut 7 bases from V and 4 bases from J; bases unmatched to any gene: 13. As DNA, the CDR3 is TGTGCCAGCAATCGACAGGGGGTTAGCGGTGGAGAGACCCAGTACTTC. Translation gives CASNRQGVSGGETQYF.

V and J are TRBV6-1 and TRBJ1-1, with D perhaps matching TRBD1 (5 bases). V lost 7 bases, J lost 11 bases, and 14 bases lay in between. The CDR3 runs 11 residues. Germline V gene sequence: CDR1 MNHNS, CDR2 SASEGT. The DNA for the CDR3 is TGTGCCAGCACCTTTAGGGGTTCCGCTTTCTTT. It translates to CASTFRGSAFF.

As to this clone: The junction departs from germline at one end; a sequencing error may be responsible. This chain connects TRBV6-5 to TRBJ2-7; D might be TRBD2 (7 bases). Germline CDR1 MNHEY, CDR2 SVGAGI. This CDR3 is built from 15 residues. CDR3 DNA sequence: TGTTCCAGCAGTTACTCGGTATCAGGGGAGGGGGAGCAGTACTTC. Translated, it gives CSSSYSVSGEGEQYF.

The chain uses TRBV4-1 and TRBJ2-3; a possible D gene is TRBD2 (6 bases). The CDR3 has 16 amino acids. The germline V gene encodes CDR1 MGHRA and CDR2 YSYEKL. V lost 1 base and J lost 4, with 15 bases in between. The chain's CDR3 is CASSQVIGGGADTQYF. CDR3 in DNA: TGCGCCAGCAGCCAAGTTATCGGCGGAGGGGCAGATACGCAGTATTTT.